The 18 T cell receptor beta chains reported below all come from one sample, sequenced in a study of monozygotic twins with inflammatory bowel disease. TCRdb reprocessed the 5' RACE reads and keeps a single row for each CDR3 protein, giving no DNA. The sample shows about 210,000 distinct CDR3 sequences, and 1.5% to 2% sits with its ten largest clones. Specimen: blood. All receptors come from a human donor with ulcerative colitis or Crohn's disease, or a healthy co-twin of an affected twin (not recorded which).

CDR3 amino acids: CASSLAGLGNTGELFF. The V and J genes are TRBV5-1 and TRBJ2-2; TCRdb proposes TRBD2, but this gene call is untestable without DNA. Germline loops: CDR1 SGHRS, CDR2 YFSETQ. CDR3 length: 16 residues.

This CDR3 reads CASSHRGSNSPLHF. The chain is built from TRBV12-3 or TRBV12-4 and TRBJ1-6; TCRdb outputs TRBD1, but without DNA this stays unchecked. This CDR3 comprises 14 residues.

The J gene is TRBJ1-1, the V gene TRBV20-1. The CDR3 loop spans 16 amino acids. Germline V gene data show CDR1 as DFQATT and CDR2 as SNEGSKA (reference sequence). The CDR3 reads CSARAVGGYTRAEAFF.

V and J are TRBV7-6 and TRBJ2-3; absent DNA, TCRdb's TRBD1 call cannot be checked. The CDR3 has 16 residues. CDR1 is SGHVS, CDR2 FNYEAQ, per germline. The CDR3 loop is CASSARPGQSTDTQYF. The full variable domain, its missing parts supplied by reference TRBV7-6 and TRBJ2-3, is GAGVSQSPRYKVTKRGQDVALRCDPISGHVSLYWYRQALGQGPEFLTYFNYEAQQDKSGLPNDRFSAERPEGSISTLTIQRTEQRDSAMYRCASSARPGQSTDTQYFGPGTRLTVL.

The chain carries TRBV5-6 and TRBJ2-1; the D gene TCRdb calls, TRBD1, cannot be checked with no DNA. Germline V gene sequence: CDR1 SGHDT, CDR2 YYEEEE. CDR3 length: 12 amino acids. The CDR3 sequence is CASSLALGLQFF.

The chain recombines TRBV11-2 with TRBJ1-4. The CDR3 spans 13 residues. CDR1 is SGHAT and CDR2 is FQNNGV in the germline V gene. The CDR3: CASSPGALGKLFF.

The V call is TRBV20-1, the J call TRBJ2-1; lacking DNA, the TRBD2 call made by TCRdb goes unchecked. The CDR3 is made up of 14 amino acids. Germline CDR1 DFQATT, CDR2 SNEGSKA (reference sequence). CDR3: CSARFAGGLDEQFF.

This chain's CDR3 is CAIPGGTGEEETQYF. V is TRBV10-3 and J is TRBJ2-5; TCRdb indicates TRBD1, and absent DNA this call remains unverified. CDR3 length: 15 residues. Germline lookup yields CDR1 ENHRY and CDR2 SYGVKD.

V and J are TRBV9 and TRBJ1-3. Per the germline V gene, CDR1 is SGDLS and CDR2 is YYNGEE. This CDR3 comprises 13 residues. CDR3 region: CASTHPPGNTIYF.

The chain uses TRBV4-2 and TRBJ2-3; TCRdb's D call of TRBD2 is untestable without DNA. Germline V lookup: CDR1 LGHNA, CDR2 YNFKEQ. The CDR3 consists of 17 residues. CDR3 sequence reads: CASSPTSGGAETDTQYF.

CDR3 region: CASSVQDRNSPLHF. The V call is TRBV5-1, the J call TRBJ1-6. The CDR3 loop spans 14 amino acids. CDR1 SGHRS and CDR2 YFSETQ come from the germline V gene.

The rearrangement links TRBV20-1 to TRBJ2-5; TCRdb lists TRBD1, though no DNA is available to test this call. The CDR3 covers 14 residues. The germline V gene encodes CDR1 DFQATT and CDR2 SNEGSKA (reference sequence). This CDR3 reads CSARETGGLETQYF.

This chain joins TRBV2 and TRBJ2-2; without DNA, the TCRdb call of TRBD1 cannot be checked. This CDR3 has 16 amino acids. Per the germline V gene, CDR1 is SNHLY and CDR2 is FYNNEI. The CDR3 sequence is CATSDRDLGNTGELFF. The full variable domain, in which reference TRBV2 and TRBJ2-2 provide the parts outside the CDR3, is EPEVTQTPSHQVTQMGQEVILRCVPISNHLYFYWYRQILGQKVEFLVSFYNNEISEKSEIFDDQFSVERPDGSNFTLKIRSTKLEDSAMYFCATSDRDLGNTGELFFGEGSRLTVL.

The V and J genes are TRBV20-1 and TRBJ1-1; TCRdb outputs TRBD1, but without DNA this stays unchecked. Germline CDR1 reads DFQATT; CDR2 reads SNEGSKA (reference sequence). The CDR3 consists of 14 residues. The CDR3 is CSAYPGTANTEAFF.

The V gene is TRBV25-1, the J gene TRBJ1-1; the D call of TRBD1 rests on TCRdb alone, since no DNA is present to check it. The germline CDR1 and CDR2 sequences are MGHDK and SYGVNS. This CDR3 spans 14 amino acids. The CDR3 here is CASSETGGPRDAFF.

The V call is TRBV11-2, the J call TRBJ1-1. Germline V gene sequence: CDR1 SGHAT, CDR2 FQNNGV. This CDR3 comprises 14 residues. CDR3 loop: CASSLMRGKGEAFF. Complete variable domain (other parts from reference TRBV11-2 and TRBJ1-1): EAGVAQSPRYKIIEKRQSVAFWCNPISGHATLYWYQQILGQGPKLLIQFQNNGVVDDSQLPKDRFSAERLKGVDSTLKIQPAKLEDSAVYLCASSLMRGKGEAFFGQGTRLTVV.

The V gene is TRBV11-2, the J gene TRBJ2-7; as DNA is missing, the TRBD1 call by TCRdb cannot be tested. Germline V gene sequence: CDR1 SGHAT, CDR2 FQNNGV. This CDR3 contains 14 residues. The CDR3 spells CASSLRTRSYEQYF.

The chain is built from TRBV5-1 and TRBJ2-7; TCRdb designates TRBD1, a call that cannot be tested without DNA. The germline CDR1 and CDR2 sequences are SGHRS and YFSETQ. CDR3 length: 14 residues. The CDR3: CASRIQDRVGEQYF.